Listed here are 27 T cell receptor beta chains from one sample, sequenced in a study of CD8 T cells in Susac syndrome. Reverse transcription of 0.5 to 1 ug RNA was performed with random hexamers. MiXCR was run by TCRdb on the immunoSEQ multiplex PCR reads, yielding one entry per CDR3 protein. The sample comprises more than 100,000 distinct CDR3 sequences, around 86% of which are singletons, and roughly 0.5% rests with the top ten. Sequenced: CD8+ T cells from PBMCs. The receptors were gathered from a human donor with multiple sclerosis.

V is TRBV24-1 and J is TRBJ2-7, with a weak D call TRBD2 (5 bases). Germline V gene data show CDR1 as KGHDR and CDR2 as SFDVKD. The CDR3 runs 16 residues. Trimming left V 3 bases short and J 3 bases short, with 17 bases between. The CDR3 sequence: CATSDLGKRGFYEQYF. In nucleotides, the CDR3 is TGTGCCACCAGTGATCTCGGGAAGAGAGGTTTCTACGAGCAGTACTTC.

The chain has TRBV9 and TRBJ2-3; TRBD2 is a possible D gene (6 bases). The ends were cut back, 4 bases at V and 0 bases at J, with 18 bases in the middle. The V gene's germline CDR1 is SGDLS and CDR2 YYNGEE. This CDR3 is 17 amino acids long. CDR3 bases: TGTGCCAGCAGCCCCGGAGGGTTGTCGGGGAGCACAGATACGCAGTATTTT. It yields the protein CASSPGGLSGSTDTQYF.

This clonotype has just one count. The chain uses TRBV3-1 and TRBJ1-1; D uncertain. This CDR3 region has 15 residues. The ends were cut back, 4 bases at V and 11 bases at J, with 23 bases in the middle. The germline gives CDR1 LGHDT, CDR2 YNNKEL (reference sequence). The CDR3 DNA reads TGTGCCAGCAGCCCCTCAAGCAGCCTCCACACCGGTGCTTTCTTT. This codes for CASSPSSSLHTGAFF.

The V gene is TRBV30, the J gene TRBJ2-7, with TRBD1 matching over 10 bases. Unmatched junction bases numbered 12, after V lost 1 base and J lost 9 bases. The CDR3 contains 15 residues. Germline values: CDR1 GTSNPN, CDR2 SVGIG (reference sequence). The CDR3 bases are TGTGCCTGGAGTGACTGGGACAGGGGAGGTGTAGGGCAGTACTTC. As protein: CAWSDWDRGGVGQYF.

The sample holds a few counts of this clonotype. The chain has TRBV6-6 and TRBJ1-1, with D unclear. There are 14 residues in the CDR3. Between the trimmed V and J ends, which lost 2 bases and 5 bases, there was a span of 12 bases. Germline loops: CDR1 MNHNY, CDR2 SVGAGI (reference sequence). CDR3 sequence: CASSYAGSGTEAFF. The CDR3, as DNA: TGTGCCAGCAGTTACGCGGGTTCGGGAACTGAAGCTTTCTTT.

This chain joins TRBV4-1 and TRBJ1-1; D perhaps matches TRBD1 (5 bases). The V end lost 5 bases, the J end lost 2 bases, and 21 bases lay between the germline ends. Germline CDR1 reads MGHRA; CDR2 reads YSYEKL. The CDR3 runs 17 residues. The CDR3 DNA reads TGCGCCAGCAGCGAAGCGGGGACCAGGAAGGGAAACACTGAAGCTTTCTTT. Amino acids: CASSEAGTRKGNTEAFF.

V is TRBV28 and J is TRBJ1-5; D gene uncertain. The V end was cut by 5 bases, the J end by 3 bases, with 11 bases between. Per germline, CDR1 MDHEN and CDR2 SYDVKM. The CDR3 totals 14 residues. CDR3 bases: TGTGCCAGCAGTCCGCTGATTTTCAATCAGCCCCAGCATTTT. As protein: CASSPLIFNQPQHF.

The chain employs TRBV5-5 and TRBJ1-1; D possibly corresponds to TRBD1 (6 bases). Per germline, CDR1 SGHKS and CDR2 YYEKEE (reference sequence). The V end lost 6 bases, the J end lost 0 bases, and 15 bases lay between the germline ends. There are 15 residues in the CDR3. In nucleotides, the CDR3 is TGTGCCAGCAACCTTGGACAGTTCATGAACACTGAAGCTTTCTTT. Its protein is CASNLGQFMNTEAFF. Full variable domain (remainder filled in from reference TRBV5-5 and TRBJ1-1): DAGVTQSPTHLIKTRGQQVTLRCSPISGHKSVSWYQQVLGQGPQFIFQYYEKEERGRGNFPDRFSARQFPNYSSELNVNALLLGDSALYLCASNLGQFMNTEAFFGQGTRLTVV.

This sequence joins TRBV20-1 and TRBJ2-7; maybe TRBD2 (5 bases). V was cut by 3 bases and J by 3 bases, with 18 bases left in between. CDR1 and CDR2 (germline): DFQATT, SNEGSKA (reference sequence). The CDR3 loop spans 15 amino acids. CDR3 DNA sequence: TGCAGTGCTAGGAGGGTCGGGTCTCCCCTCTACGAGCAGTACGTC. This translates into CSARRVGSPLYEQYV.

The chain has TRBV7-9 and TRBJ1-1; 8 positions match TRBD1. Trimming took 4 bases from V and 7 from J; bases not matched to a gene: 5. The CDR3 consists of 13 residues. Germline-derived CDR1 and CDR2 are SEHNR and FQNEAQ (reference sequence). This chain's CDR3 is CASSSPGQGEAFF. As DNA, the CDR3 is TGTGCCAGCAGCTCACCAGGACAGGGTGAAGCTTTCTTT.

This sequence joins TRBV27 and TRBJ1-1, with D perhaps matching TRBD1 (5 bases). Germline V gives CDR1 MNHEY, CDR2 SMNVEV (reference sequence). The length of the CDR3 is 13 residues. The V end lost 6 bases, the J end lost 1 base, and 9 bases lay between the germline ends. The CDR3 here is CASSWTSNTEAFF. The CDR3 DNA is TGTGCCAGCAGCTGGACATCGAACACTGAAGCTTTCTTT.

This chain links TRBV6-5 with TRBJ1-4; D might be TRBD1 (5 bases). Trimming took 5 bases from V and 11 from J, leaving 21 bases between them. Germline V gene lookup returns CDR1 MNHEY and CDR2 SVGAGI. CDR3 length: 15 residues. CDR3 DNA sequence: TGTGCCAGCAGTCCTTCACACAGGTTTTTGGAGAAACTGTTTTTT. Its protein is CASSPSHRFLEKLFF.

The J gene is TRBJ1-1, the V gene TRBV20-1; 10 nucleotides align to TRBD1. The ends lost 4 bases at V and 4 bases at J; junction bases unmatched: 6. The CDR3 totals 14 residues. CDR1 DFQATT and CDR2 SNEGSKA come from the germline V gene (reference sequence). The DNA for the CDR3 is TGCAGTGCTAAACAGACAGGGGGCGTCACTGAAGCTTTCTTT. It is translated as CSAKQTGGVTEAFF.

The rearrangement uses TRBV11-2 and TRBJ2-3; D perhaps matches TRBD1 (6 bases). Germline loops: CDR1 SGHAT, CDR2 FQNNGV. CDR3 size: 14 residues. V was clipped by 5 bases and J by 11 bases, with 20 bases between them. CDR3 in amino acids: CASSPSRRQVLQYF. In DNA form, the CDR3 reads TGTGCCAGCAGCCCCTCAAGGAGACAGGTTTTGCAGTATTTT. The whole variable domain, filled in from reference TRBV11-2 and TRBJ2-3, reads EAGVAQSPRYKIIEKRQSVAFWCNPISGHATLYWYQQILGQGPKLLIQFQNNGVVDDSQLPKDRFSAERLKGVDSTLKIQPAKLEDSAVYLCASSPSRRQVLQYFGPGTRLTVL.

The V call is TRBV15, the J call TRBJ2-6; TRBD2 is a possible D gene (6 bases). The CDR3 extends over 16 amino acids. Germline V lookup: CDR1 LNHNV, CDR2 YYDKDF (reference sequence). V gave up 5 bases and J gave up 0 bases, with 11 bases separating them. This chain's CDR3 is CATSGTSTSGANVLTF. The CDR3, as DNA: TGTGCCACCAGCGGAACTAGCACCTCTGGGGCCAACGTCCTGACTTTC. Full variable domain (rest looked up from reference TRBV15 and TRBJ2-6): DAMVIQNPRYQVTQFGKPVTLSCSQTLNHNVMYWYQQKSSQAPKLLFHYYDKDFNNEADTPDNFQSRRPNTSFCFLDIRSPGLGDTAMYLCATSGTSTSGANVLTFGAGSRLTVL.

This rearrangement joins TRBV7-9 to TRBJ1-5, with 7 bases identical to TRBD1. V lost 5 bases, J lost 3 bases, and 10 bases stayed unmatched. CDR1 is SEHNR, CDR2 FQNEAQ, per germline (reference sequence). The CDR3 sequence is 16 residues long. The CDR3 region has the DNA TGTGCCAGCAGCCCATGGGAAGGGGGCATCAATCAGCCCCAGCATTTT. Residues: CASSPWEGGINQPQHF.

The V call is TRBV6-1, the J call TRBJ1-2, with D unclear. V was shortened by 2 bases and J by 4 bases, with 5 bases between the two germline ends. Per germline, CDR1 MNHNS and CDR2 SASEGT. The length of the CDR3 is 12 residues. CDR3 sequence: CASSEYSYGYTF. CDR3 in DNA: TGTGCCAGCAGTGAATATTCCTATGGCTACACCTTC.

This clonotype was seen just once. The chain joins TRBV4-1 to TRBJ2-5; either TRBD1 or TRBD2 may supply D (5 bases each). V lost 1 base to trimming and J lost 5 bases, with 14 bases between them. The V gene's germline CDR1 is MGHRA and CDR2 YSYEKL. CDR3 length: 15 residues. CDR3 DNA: TGCGCCAGCAGCCAAGGGATGGGGACGGGTGAGACCCAGTACTTC. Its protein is CASSQGMGTGETQYF.

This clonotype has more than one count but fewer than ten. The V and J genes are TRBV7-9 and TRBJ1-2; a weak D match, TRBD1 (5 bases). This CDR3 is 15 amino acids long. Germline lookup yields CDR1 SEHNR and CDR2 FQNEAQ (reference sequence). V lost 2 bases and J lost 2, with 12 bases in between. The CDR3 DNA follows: TGTGCCAGCAGCTTACTTCCGGACACCAACTATGGCTACACCTTC. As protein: CASSLLPDTNYGYTF.

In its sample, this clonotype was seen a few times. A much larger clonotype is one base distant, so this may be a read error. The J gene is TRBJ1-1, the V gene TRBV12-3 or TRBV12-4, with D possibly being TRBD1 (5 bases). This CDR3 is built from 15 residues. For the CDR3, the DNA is TGTGCCTGCAGTTTAAGGGACCCCCTAACTGCTGAAGCTTTCTTT. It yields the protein CACSLRDPLTAEAFF.

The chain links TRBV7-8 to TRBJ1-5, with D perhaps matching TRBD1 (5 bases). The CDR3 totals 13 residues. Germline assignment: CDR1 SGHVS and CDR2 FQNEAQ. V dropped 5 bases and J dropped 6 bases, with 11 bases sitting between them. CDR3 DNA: TGTGCCAGCAGCCTTCCGGGGGGTCAGCCCCAGCATTTT. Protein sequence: CASSLPGGQPQHF.

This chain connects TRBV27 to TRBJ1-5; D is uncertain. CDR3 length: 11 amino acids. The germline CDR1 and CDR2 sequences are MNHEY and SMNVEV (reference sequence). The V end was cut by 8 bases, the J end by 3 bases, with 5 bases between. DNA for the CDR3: TGTGCCAGCGGATACAATCAGCCCCAGCATTTT. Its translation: CASGYNQPQHF.

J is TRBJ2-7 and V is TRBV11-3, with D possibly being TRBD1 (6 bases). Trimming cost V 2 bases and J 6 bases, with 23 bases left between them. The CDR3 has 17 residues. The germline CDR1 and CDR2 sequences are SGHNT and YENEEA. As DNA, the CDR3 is TGTGCCAGCAGCTTAATATTGGTTAGAGGGGGTCAAGCCGAGCAGTACTTC. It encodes CASSLILVRGGQAEQYF.

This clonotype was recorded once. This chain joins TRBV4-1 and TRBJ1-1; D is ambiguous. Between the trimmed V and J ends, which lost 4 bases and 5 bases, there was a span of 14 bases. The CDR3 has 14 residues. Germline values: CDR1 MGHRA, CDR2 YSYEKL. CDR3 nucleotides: TGCGCCAGCAGCCTCGTAGAGGTCGGGACTGAAGCTTTCTTT. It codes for CASSLVEVGTEAFF.

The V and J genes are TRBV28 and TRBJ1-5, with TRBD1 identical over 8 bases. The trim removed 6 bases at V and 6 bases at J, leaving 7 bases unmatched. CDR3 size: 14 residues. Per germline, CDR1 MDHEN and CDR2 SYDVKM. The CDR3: CASRMTGVGQPQHF. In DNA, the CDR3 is TGTGCCAGCAGGATGACAGGGGTTGGTCAGCCCCAGCATTTT.

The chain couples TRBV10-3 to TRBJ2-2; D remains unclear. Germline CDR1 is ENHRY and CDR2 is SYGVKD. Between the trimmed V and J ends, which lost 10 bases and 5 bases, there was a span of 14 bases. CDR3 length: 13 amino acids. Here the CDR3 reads CATRLGLTGELFF. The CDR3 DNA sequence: TGTGCCACCCGGCTGGGGTTAACCGGGGAGCTGTTTTTT.

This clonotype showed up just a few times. CDR3 sequence: CASSEGSMYEQYV. The CDR3 DNA is TGTGCCAGCAGTGAGGGGTCCATGTACGAGCAGTATGTC. The V and J genes are TRBV6-1 and TRBJ2-7; D ambiguous. The CDR3 has 13 amino acids. Germline V lookup: CDR1 MNHNS, CDR2 SASEGT.